Sequencing of this T cell receptor (beta chain) was carried out in a study of T cells in Graves' hyperthyroidism and ophthalmopathy. The table lists this clonotype with many counts. Its matching antigen is unknown. Germline V gene lookup returns CDR1 LGHDT and CDR2 YNNKEL (reference sequence). The CDR3 spans 11 residues. V lost 5 bases and J 6 bases, leaving 8 bases between the germline ends. Each diagnosis was grounded in clinical symptoms, serum thyroxine and TRAb, thyroid ultrasound, and orbital computed tomography. TCR beta CDR3 region amplification was performed from RNA transcripts. In the first-round RT-PCR of the TCR CDR3, the HTBI primer set was used. TCRdb processed the multiplex PCR reads anew with MiXCR; each CDR3 protein has one entry. The sample has under 450,000 distinct CDR3 sequences; 15% to 19% are singletons. Study outcomes and limitations: The model anticipated ophthalmopathy a median approximately 6.7 months pre-onset. Blood also carried most thyroid clonotypes expanded above 0.001.

The source of this sequence is a woman aged 18-29 years with Graves' hyperthyroidism. The sequenced material came from blood. The rearrangement uses TRBV3-1 and TRBJ2-7, with D unclear. The chain's CDR3 is CASSFYSEQYF. The CDR3 nucleotides read TGTGCCAGCAGCTTTTACAGCGAGCAGTACTTC.